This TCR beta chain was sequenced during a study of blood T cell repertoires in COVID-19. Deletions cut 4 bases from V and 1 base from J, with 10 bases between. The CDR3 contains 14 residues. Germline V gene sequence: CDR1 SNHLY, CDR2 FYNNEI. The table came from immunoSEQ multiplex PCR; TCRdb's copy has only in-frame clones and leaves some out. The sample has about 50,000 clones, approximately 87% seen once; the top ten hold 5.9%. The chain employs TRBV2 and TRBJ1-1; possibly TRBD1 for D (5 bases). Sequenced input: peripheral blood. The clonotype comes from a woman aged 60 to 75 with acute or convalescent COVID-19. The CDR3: CASSGMGGNTEAFF. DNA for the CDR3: TGTGCCAGCAGTGGGATGGGGGGGAACACTGAAGCTTTCTTT.